This TCR beta chain derives from a study of cytomegalovirus exposure and HLA in healthy donors (dated by TCRdb to the late 2010s). Regarding the research as a whole: A later analysis indicated that the 90 to 150 validation repertoires were generated on the platform also employed for the approximately 690 repertoires of the first cohort. The aim of the study was to test whether cataloging public T cell receptors could identify signatures of past pathogen exposure. A separate validation cohort of 100 to 150 different subjects was used in addition to the 666-subject first cohort. To predict cytomegalovirus infection status, the study combined high-throughput TCR immunosequencing, statistical association of individual TCRs with disease status, and machine learning.

Donors formed part of the validation cohort, which comprised some 120 subjects and was distinct from the first cohort of under 850 subjects. The library was prepared using the immunoSEQ multiplex PCR assay. In the source study's methods: To diagnose cytomegalovirus status from the catalog of TCR beta chain sequences, a statistical classification framework was built. TCRdb holds this immuneACCESS table with in-frame rearrangements only. Some clones are missing; in checked studies, unresolved V genes explain under half, and the rest has no known cause. V and J calls and clone size are given by that table; D and trimming were obtained from the DNA. The sample profile shows some 150,000 clones; 88% of them were found once. The leading ten clones occupy approximately 3.1% of the sample. V lost 0 bases and J lost 0 bases, and the count of bases not matched to a germline gene is 5. From its cysteine to its phenylalanine, the CDR3 spans 19 amino acids. Just CDR3 DNA is preserved here, 57 bases in frame from base 1. As encoded in the germline V gene, CDR1 is SGDLS while CDR2 is YYNGEE.

Overall study outcomes, separate from this receptor: In vitro tests confirmed that three of the cytomegalovirus-associated TCR beta chains recognize cytomegalovirus antigens. Cytomegalovirus status was reported to be diagnosed by the classifier with high specificity and sensitivity in both the original and validation cohorts. A later analysis found that TCRs clustered in the first cohort also tended to co-occur in the 130 or so validation repertoires, with more than 90% of cluster scores above 0. Most TCR sequences were seen in very few donors, while some public TCRs were found in many individuals. It was suggested by the authors that the approach could potentially be generalized to other disease states and immunological phenotypes. A later analysis had no HLA typing for the validation cohort, so co-occurrence there was scored across all 130 or so repertoires. The study gave a list of under 200 TCR beta chains associated with cytomegalovirus.

Details on this clone: The specificity of this receptor is unknown. Base-call qualities are not available, and no considerably larger clone is one nucleotide away.

The rearranged segments are TRBV9 and TRBJ2-1, with 14 central nucleotides matching TRBD2. Input material: PBMCs. The receptor was derived from a man between 18 and 35 years old in good health and CMV-seronegative. The nucleotides are TGTGCCAGCAGCGTAGCTAGACTAGCGGGGGGGAGCTCCTACAATGAGCAGTTCTTC. It encodes CASSVARLAGGSSYNEQFF.